The 2 T cell receptor beta chains listed next were all sequenced from one sample in a study of T cells in women clearing cervical HPV infection (dated by TCRdb to 2016 to 2018). Library preparation was by the immunoSEQ multiplex PCR assay. TCRdb mirrors the immuneACCESS table, restricted to in-frame sequences. Some clones are absent from its copies; in checked studies, under half trace to an unresolved V gene, and the reason for the others is unknown. The data table for this sample lists 36,000 or so clones. Clones ranked in the top ten supply 1.5% to 2% of the sample. Sequencing was done on a sample of blood buffy coat. The receptors originated from a woman between 18 and 69 years old with a cervical HPV16 infection that either progressed to CIN3+ or cleared (not recorded which).

Details on this clone: Sequencing ends 3 residues short of the CDR3 end; the germline J gene provides the rest. Within the sample, other DNA sequences also encode this same CDR3. The V and J genes are TRBV19 and TRBJ1-2; D gene unclear. Germline V gives CDR1 LNHDA, CDR2 SQIVND (reference sequence). The CDR3 contains 12 residues. The sequenced part of the CDR3 DNA is TGTGCCAGTAGCACGCCGGGTCGAGGC. Protein sequence: CASSTPGRG. The entire CDR3 protein reads CASSTPGRGYTF. The variable domain in full, completed from reference TRBV19 and TRBJ1-2, reads DGGITQSPKYLFRKEGQNVTLSCEQNLNHDAMYWYRQDPGQGLRLIYYSQIVNDFQKGDIAEGYSVSREKKESFPLTVTSAQKNPTAFYLCASSTPGRGYTFGSGTRLTVV.

About this clone: The CDR3 end is not reached by the read, which stops 3 residues before it; the germline J gene fills it in. The chain uses TRBV14 and TRBJ1-4; the D gene is possibly TRBD1 (5 bases). The CDR3 length is 16 residues. CDR1 is SGHDN, CDR2 FVKESK, per germline. The CDR3 loop reads CASSLTWSSGANVLFF. Incomplete CDR3 DNA: TGTGCCAGCAGCCTAACATGGTCCTCTGGGGCCAACGTA. The full variable domain, its missing parts supplied by reference TRBV14 and TRBJ1-4, is EAGVTQFPSHSVIEKGQTVTLRCDPISGHDNLYWYRRVMGKEIKFLLHFVKESKQDESGMPNNRFLAERTGGTYSTLKVQPAELEDSGVYFCASSLTWSSGANVLFFGSGTQLSVL.